The following is a T cell receptor beta chain sequence with its context. The antigen is unknown. A split of CD4+ cells into CD45RA+ naive and CD45RA-negative memory subsets was performed. The data derive from a study of shared clonotypes between healthy human individuals. General observations from the study: Sequencing depth was expected to influence donor clonotype sharing. Several donors shared approximately 5% of their naive CD4 clonotypes.

Germline CDR1 and CDR2: SNHLY and FYNNEI. This CDR3 has 13 residues. V shed 3 bases and J shed 5 bases, with 8 bases lying between them. Assay used: immunoSEQ multiplex PCR; TCRdb lists only in-frame clones, some missing. This repertoire shows about 2.4 million clones, approximately 90% found once; its top ten account for about 0.13%. V and J are TRBV2 and TRBJ2-1; the D is unclear. Sequencing was performed on naive CD4+ T cells sorted from blood. The subset is: CD45RA+ positively selected. The receptor was isolated from a man aged 18-30 years in good health. CDR3 protein: CASSEVANNEQFF. Here the CDR3 DNA reads TGTGCCAGCAGTGAGGTTGCCAACAATGAGCAGTTCTTC.